The present entry profiles one TCR beta chain with its context. Its cognate antigen is unknown. These data originate in a study of CD8+ T cells in alopecia areata. Study as a whole: The duration of tofacitinib was 6 to 18 months, with 6 months off drug afterward. Study observations and caveats: A single nonresponder leaves the baseline CD8+ expansion link to response uncertain.

The treatment denotes: oral pan-JAK inhibitor, 5-10 mg twice daily. Lesional scalp tissue (obtained by punch biopsy) and peripheral blood were collected from alopecia areata patients. The CDR3 consists of 15 residues. V lost 0 bases to trimming and J lost 4 bases; unmatched junction nucleotides: 3. Germline-derived CDR1 and CDR2 are SGDLS and YYNGEE. As the sequencing template, cDNA was produced by extracting RNA and reverse transcribing it. The method was immunoSEQ multiplex PCR; TCRdb's version includes in-frame clones alone and lacks a portion of them. This repertoire shows about 200,000 clones, 55% to 75% found once; its top ten account for 5% to 6%.

This sequence joins TRBV9 and TRBJ2-1; 8 bases match TRBD2. This specimen consisted of CD4+ T cells sorted from blood, obtained at week 24, from a patient treated with tofacitinib. The origin of this receptor is a human donor with alopecia areata. The CDR3 sequence is CASSVGSGGYNEQFF. CDR3 in DNA: TGTGCCAGCAGCGTAGGAAGCGGGGGTTACAATGAGCAGTTCTTC.